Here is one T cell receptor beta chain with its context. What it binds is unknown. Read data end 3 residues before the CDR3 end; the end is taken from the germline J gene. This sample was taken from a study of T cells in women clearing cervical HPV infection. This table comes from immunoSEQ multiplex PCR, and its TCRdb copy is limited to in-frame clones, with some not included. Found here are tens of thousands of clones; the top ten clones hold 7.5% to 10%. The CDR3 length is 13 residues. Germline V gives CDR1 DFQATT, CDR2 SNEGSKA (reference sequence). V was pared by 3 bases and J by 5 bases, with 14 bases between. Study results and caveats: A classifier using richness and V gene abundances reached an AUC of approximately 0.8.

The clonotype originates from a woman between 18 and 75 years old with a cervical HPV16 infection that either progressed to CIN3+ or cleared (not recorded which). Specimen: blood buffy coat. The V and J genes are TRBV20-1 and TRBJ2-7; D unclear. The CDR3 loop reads CSARPRVNDEQYF. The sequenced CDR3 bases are TGCAGTGCTAGGCCAAGGGTGAACGACGAG.